This T cell receptor beta chain is from a study of CD8+CD57+ T cells in acquired aplastic anemia. On the study more broadly: On average, sorted CD4+ and CD8+ cells gave 2.5 to 4 ug of DNA. Researchers reported that healthy donors averaged roughly 10 million reads for CD4+ cells. Study-wide findings and caveats: A set of twenty-nine CD8+ CDR3 sequences was shared between patients and controls, and these sequences appeared highly expressed in patients. No significant difference in CD8+ Simpson's diversity was found between patients and controls.

Germline V lookup: CDR1 SGHVS, CDR2 FQNEAQ. The CDR3 totals 14 residues. V lost 4 bases to trimming and J lost 6 bases, with 15 bases between them. Comments on this clonotype: Antigen: not known. Possible read error: a much larger clone is one base away. The conserved closing phenylalanine or tryptophan is absent in this CDR3, likely reflecting a read error.

TCR beta VDJ and CDR3 profiling used genomic DNA as template. MiXCR was run by TCRdb on the reads, yielding one entry per CDR3 protein. Counted here are some 220,000 distinct CDR3 sequences, about a third occurring once; the ten biggest clones make up roughly 1.1%. The specimen sequenced was sorted CD4+, CD8+, or CD8+CD57+ T cells (not recorded which) from PBMCs. The rearrangement links TRBV7-8 to TRBJ1-2; D possibly corresponds to TRBD1 (5 bases). The sequence came from a human donor in good health, serving as a control. CDR3: CASSSGPMWNGYTL. CDR3 bases: TGTGCCAGCAGCTCGGGACCGATGTGGAATGGCTACACCCTC.